This T cell receptor beta chain was documented in a study of cytomegalovirus exposure and HLA in healthy donors. Findings and caveats of the study: Three CMV-associated chains proved CMV antigen-specific in vitro. The majority of TCR sequences were rare, yet some public TCRs appeared in many donors.

Germline CDR1 LNHNV, CDR2 YYDKDF (reference sequence). V gave up 5 bases and J gave up 1 base; unmatched junction bases: 3. This CDR3 spans 15 amino acids. For this clone: The antigen remains undetermined.

Only in-frame clones appear in the TCRdb table, and some are missing; sequencing was by immunoSEQ multiplex PCR. The sample consists of roughly 150,000 clones, roughly 92% of them appearing once. This TCR derives from a man aged 18 to 30 in good health and CMV-seronegative. The genes are TRBV15 and TRBJ2-1; 9 bases are shared with TRBD2. The sequencing sample was made of PBMCs. The CDR3 DNA follows: TGTGCCACCAGCGCCAGCGGGAGGTCCTACAATGAGCAGTTCTTC. It encodes CATSASGRSYNEQFF.